Presented here are 22 T cell receptor beta chains from one specimen sequenced in a study of blood T cell repertoires in COVID-19. Sequenced by immunoSEQ multiplex PCR; TCRdb stores in-frame clones only, minus some. The top ten clones hold 6.5% to 9.5% of a sample with about 200,000 clones, around 82% of them seen once. The sequenced material came from PBMCs or T cells enriched from blood (not recorded which). All receptors derive from a man between 40 and 49 years old who had recovered from COVID-19.

The CDR3 DNA is TGTGCCAGCAGTTACTCTGGGGGGGCGACTAATGAAAAACTGTTTTTT. It encodes CASSYSGGATNEKLFF. This chain uses TRBV6-5 with TRBJ1-4; D is perhaps TRBD1 (6 bases). V lost 0 bases, J lost 2 bases, and 10 bases lay in between. CDR1 MNHEY and CDR2 SVGAGI come from the germline V gene. The CDR3 contains 16 residues.

This rearrangement joins TRBV2 to TRBJ2-5; D is ambiguous. V shed 4 bases and J shed 1 base, with 13 bases lying between them. Germline-derived CDR1 and CDR2 are SNHLY and FYNNEI. This CDR3 is built from 15 residues. CDR3: CASSVSSQTQETQYF. The CDR3 DNA follows: TGTGCCAGCAGTGTATCGTCACAAACCCAAGAGACCCAGTACTTC. Based on the CDR3 plus reference TRBV2 and TRBJ2-5, the full variable domain is EPEVTQTPSHQVTQMGQEVILRCVPISNHLYFYWYRQILGQKVEFLVSFYNNEISEKSEIFDDQFSVERPDGSNFTLKIRSTKLEDSAMYFCASSVSSQTQETQYFGPGTRLLVL.

CDR3 protein: CASSSGTGGQNNYGYTF. Here the CDR3 DNA reads TGTGCCAGCAGCTCCGGGACAGGGGGCCAGAATAACTATGGCTACACCTTC. V gene TRBV7-2 combines with J gene TRBJ1-2, with TRBD1 matching 12 bases. Trimming removed 4 bases from V and 1 base from J; junction bases left unmatched: 7. This CDR3 is 17 amino acids long. The germline gives CDR1 SGHTA, CDR2 FQGNSA.

This rearrangement joins TRBV6-4 to TRBJ1-2; 9 bases are a match to TRBD1. V was pared by 6 bases and J by 3 bases, with 8 bases of the junction left unmatched. The CDR3 consists of 15 residues. Looked up from germline, CDR1 is MRHNA and CDR2 is SNTAGT. CDR3 loop: CASSATGGADYGYTF. CDR3 nucleotides: TGTGCCAGCAGCGCAACAGGGGGCGCAGACTATGGCTACACCTTC.

The V and J genes are TRBV12-3 or TRBV12-4 and TRBJ1-1; D may be TRBD1 (6 bases). The V end was cut by 2 bases, the J end by 11 bases, with 15 bases between. This CDR3 comprises 13 residues. The chain's CDR3 is CASSLTQGRSAFF. CDR3 bases: TGTGCCAGCAGTTTAACGCAGGGGCGTTCGGCTTTCTTT.

The chain has TRBV18 and TRBJ2-3; D perhaps matches TRBD2 (5 bases). This CDR3 has 14 residues. The ends were cut back, 2 bases at V and 2 bases at J, with 8 bases in the middle. Germline V CDR1 and CDR2: KGHSH, LQKENI. CDR3 residues: CASSPIGDTDTQYF. The CDR3 nucleotides read TGTGCCAGCTCACCAATCGGGGACACAGATACGCAGTATTTT.

The CDR3 nucleotides read TGTGCCACCAGTGAACCTAACAGGGGGGGTAGTCAGCCCCAGCATTTT. Protein: CATSEPNRGGSQPQHF. V gene TRBV24-1 combines with J gene TRBJ1-5, with 8 bases matching TRBD1. This CDR3 contains 16 residues. J was trimmed by 6 bases and V by 4 bases; bases with no gene match: 10. Germline lookup yields CDR1 KGHDR and CDR2 SFDVKD.

The chain joins TRBV6-5 to TRBJ2-3, with D maybe TRBD1 (6 bases). CDR1 and CDR2 from the germline V gene are MNHEY and SVGAGI. The CDR3 sequence is 14 residues long. V lost 7 bases and J lost 4, with 15 bases in between. The CDR3 coding sequence is TGTGCCAGCAAACAGGGTTCAAGGGCAGATACGCAGTATTTT. This translates into CASKQGSRADTQYF.

The chain is built from TRBV6-6 and TRBJ1-5; D is unclear. V was trimmed by 0 bases and J by 5 bases, leaving 5 bases between them. From germline, CDR1 is MNHNY and CDR2 SVGAGI (reference sequence). The CDR3 spans 13 residues. CDR3 sequence: CASSYSLDQPQHF. In DNA form, the CDR3 reads TGTGCCAGCAGTTACTCGTTAGATCAGCCCCAGCATTTT.

The CDR3 reads CSVEGDSNYEQYF. The CDR3 DNA is TGCAGCGTTGAAGGAGACAGTAATTACGAGCAGTACTTC. V is TRBV29-1 and J is TRBJ2-7; perhaps TRBD1 as D (5 bases). The CDR3 totals 13 residues. Looked up from germline, CDR1 is SQVTM and CDR2 is ANQGSEA. V lost 1 base and J 4 bases, leaving 11 bases between the germline ends.

This chain joins TRBV9 and TRBJ1-1; TRBD1 matches at 7 bases. Germline loops: CDR1 SGDLS, CDR2 YYNGEE. This CDR3 region has 14 residues. The junction had 7 bases not matched to a gene; V was cut back by 3 bases and J by 5 bases. CDR3 in amino acids: CASSGQGLDTEAFF. The CDR3 region has the DNA TGTGCCAGCAGCGGACAGGGTCTCGATACTGAAGCTTTCTTT.

The table lists this clone with a few counts. The chain couples TRBV5-4 to TRBJ1-2; TRBD1 aligns across 7 bases. The junction had 4 bases not matched to a gene; V was cut back by 3 bases and J by 5 bases. Germline CDR1 SGHNT, CDR2 YYREEE (reference sequence). This CDR3 spans 13 amino acids. CDR3 amino acids: CASSWDSEYGYTF. The CDR3, as DNA: TGTGCCAGCAGCTGGGACAGTGAATATGGCTACACCTTC.

The V gene is TRBV21-1, the J gene TRBJ1-2. TRBV21-1 is a recognized pseudogene. This CDR3 comprises 13 residues. The CDR3 coding sequence is TGTGCCTCCCCCGTCGAGGTCGCGGATGGCTACACCTTC. This codes for CASPVEVADGYTF.

The J gene is TRBJ1-1, the V gene TRBV3-1 (or the pseudogene TRBV3-2); D gene ambiguous. V was clipped by 0 bases and J by 1 base, with 15 bases between them. Germline CDR1 LGHDT, CDR2 YNNKEL (reference sequence). This CDR3 contains 17 residues. The DNA for the CDR3 is TGTGCCAGCAGCCAAGAGTACATCGGACTAAAGAACACTGAAGCTTTCTTT. Translated, it gives CASSQEYIGLKNTEAFF.

J is TRBJ1-5 and V is TRBV6-2 or TRBV6-3; tentatively, D is TRBD1 (5 bases). CDR3 length: 17 residues. V lost 3 bases to trimming and J lost 2 bases, with 17 bases between them. Per germline, CDR1 MNHEY and CDR2 SVGEGT. CDR3 amino acids: CASSYAGLVYGNQPQHF. The CDR3 bases are TGTGCCAGCAGTTATGCAGGGTTAGTGTATGGCAATCAGCCCCAGCATTTT.

This sequence joins TRBV6-5 and TRBJ1-1, with unresolved D. Germline values: CDR1 MNHEY, CDR2 SVGAGI. CDR3 length: 13 residues. Trimming removed 2 bases from V and 3 bases from J, with 7 bases in between. In DNA, the CDR3 is TGTGCCAGCAGTTACGGACTCTACACTGAAGCTTTCTTT. Amino acid sequence: CASSYGLYTEAFF.

This chain connects TRBV7-2 to TRBJ2-3; D unresolved. V lost 5 bases and J lost 1, with 7 bases in between. The length of the CDR3 is 13 residues. Per the germline V gene, CDR1 is SGHTA and CDR2 is FQGNSA. The CDR3 DNA follows: TGTGCCAGCAGCCCCGTAGGCACAGATACGCAGTATTTT. Its translation: CASSPVGTDTQYF.

CDR3 in DNA: TGTGCCAGCAGCTCCCGAGGTGGGGGGACTGAAGCTTTCTTT. Translating it yields CASSSRGGGTEAFF. This chain connects TRBV7-6 to TRBJ1-1, with D perhaps matching TRBD1 (5 bases). The V end was cut by 4 bases, the J end by 5 bases, with 14 bases between. Germline V gene lookup returns CDR1 SGHVS and CDR2 FNYEAQ. The CDR3 is 14 amino acids.

The chain carries TRBV5-1 and TRBJ1-2; D is possibly TRBD1 (6 bases). This CDR3 contains 13 residues. V lost 1 base and J lost 8, with 12 bases in between. The germline gives CDR1 SGHRS, CDR2 YFSETQ. The CDR3 sequence: CASSLTGFKGYTF. CDR3 coding DNA: TGCGCCAGCAGCTTGACAGGGTTCAAGGGCTACACCTTC.

The chain has TRBV5-1 and TRBJ1-4, with no clear D. The germline CDR1 and CDR2 sequences are SGHRS and YFSETQ. Trimming pared 5 bases from V and 2 bases from J, leaving 10 bases between. CDR3 size: 14 residues. This CDR3 reads CASRPVPTNEKLFF. As DNA, the CDR3 is TGCGCCAGCAGACCAGTTCCTACTAATGAAAAACTGTTTTTT.

The gene calls are TRBV27 and TRBJ1-2; 9 bases line up with TRBD1. The J segment lost 2 bases and the V segment lost 5 bases, leaving 9 bases of the junction unmatched. CDR3 length: 16 amino acids. The V gene's germline CDR1 is MNHEY and CDR2 SMNVEV (reference sequence). The CDR3: CASSLKGQGINYGYTF. The CDR3 DNA is TGTGCCAGCAGTCTAAAGGGACAGGGAATAAACTATGGCTACACCTTC.

The CDR3: CASSPGRADYGYTF. CDR3 nucleotides: TGTGCCAGCAGCCCGGGGAGGGCAGACTATGGCTACACCTTC. V and J are TRBV11-2 and TRBJ1-2, with D unresolved. V lost 5 bases to trimming and J lost 3 bases, with 13 bases between them. The CDR3 has 14 residues. Looked up from germline, CDR1 is SGHAT and CDR2 is FQNNGV.